The following is a TCR beta chain sequence with its context. Some clones are missing from TCRdb's copy, which holds only in-frame ones; the method was immunoSEQ multiplex PCR. Of approximately 100,000 clones listed, more than 70% were seen once; the top ten hold less than 25%. CDR3 length equals 14 residues. Trimming cost V 5 bases and J 10 bases, with 18 bases left between them. Germline lookup yields CDR1 SGHAT and CDR2 FQNNGV. This entry belongs to a study of blood T cell repertoires in COVID-19. Across the study: Both acute and convalescent COVID-19 samples were obtained from the United States, Italy and Spain.

The source material was peripheral blood. The TCR was taken from a man in his sixties or seventies with acute or convalescent COVID-19. The rearrangement joins TRBV11-2 to TRBJ2-1; D remains ambiguous. CDR3 residues: CASSHLRRSREQFF. The CDR3 nucleotides read TGTGCCAGCAGCCATTTGCGTAGATCTAGGGAGCAGTTCTTC.